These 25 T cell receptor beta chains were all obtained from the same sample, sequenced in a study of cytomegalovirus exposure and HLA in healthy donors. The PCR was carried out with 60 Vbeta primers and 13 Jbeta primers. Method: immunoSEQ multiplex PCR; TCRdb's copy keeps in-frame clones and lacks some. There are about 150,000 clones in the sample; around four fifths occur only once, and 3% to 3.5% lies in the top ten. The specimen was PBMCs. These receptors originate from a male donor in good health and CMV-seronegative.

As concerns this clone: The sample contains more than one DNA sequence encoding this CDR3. The CDR3 sequence is CASSPRTSGGANEQFF. CDR3 nucleotide sequence: TGTGCCAGCTCACCTAGGACTAGCGGGGGGGCCAATGAGCAGTTCTTC. The gene calls are TRBV18 and TRBJ2-1; 15 bases map to TRBD2. V trimming: 3 bases; J trimming: 6 bases; junction bases outside the gene matches: 3. The CDR3 length is 16 residues. Germline V gene lookup returns CDR1 KGHSH and CDR2 LQKENI.

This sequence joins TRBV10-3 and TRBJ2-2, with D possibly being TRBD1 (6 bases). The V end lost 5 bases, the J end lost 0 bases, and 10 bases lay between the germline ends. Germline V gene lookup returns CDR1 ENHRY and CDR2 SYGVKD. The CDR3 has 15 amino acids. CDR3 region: CAISQDRTNTGELFF. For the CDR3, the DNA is TGTGCCATCAGTCAAGACAGGACGAACACCGGGGAGCTGTTTTTT.

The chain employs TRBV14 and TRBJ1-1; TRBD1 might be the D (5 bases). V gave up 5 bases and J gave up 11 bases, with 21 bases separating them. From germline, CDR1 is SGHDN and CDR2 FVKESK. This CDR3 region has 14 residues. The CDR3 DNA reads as TGTGCCAGCAGCTTCCGCGGGGCGGAATATCGCGCTTTCTTT. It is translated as CASSFRGAEYRAFF. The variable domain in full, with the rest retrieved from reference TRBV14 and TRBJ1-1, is EAGVTQFPSHSVIEKGQTVTLRCDPISGHDNLYWYRRVMGKEIKFLLHFVKESKQDESGMPNNRFLAERTGGTYSTLKVQPAELEDSGVYFCASSFRGAEYRAFFGQGTRLTVV.

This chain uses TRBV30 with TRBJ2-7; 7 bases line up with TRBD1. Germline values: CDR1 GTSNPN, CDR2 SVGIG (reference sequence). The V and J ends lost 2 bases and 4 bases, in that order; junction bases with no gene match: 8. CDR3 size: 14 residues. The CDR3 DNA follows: TGTGCCTGGAGTACACCGACAGGGTTTTACGAGCAGTACTTC. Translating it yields CAWSTPTGFYEQYF.

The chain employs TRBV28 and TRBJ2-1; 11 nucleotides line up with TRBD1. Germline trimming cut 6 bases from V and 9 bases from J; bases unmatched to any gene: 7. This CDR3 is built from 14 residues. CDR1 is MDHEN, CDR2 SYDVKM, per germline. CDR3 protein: CASRDRTGGLEQFF. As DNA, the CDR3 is TGTGCCAGCAGGGACCGGACAGGGGGCCTTGAGCAGTTCTTC.

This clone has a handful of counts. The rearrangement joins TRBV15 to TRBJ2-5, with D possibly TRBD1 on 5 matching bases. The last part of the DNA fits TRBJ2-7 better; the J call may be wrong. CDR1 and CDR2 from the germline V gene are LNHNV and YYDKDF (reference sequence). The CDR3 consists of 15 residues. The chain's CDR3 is CATSRDRRVGDEQYF. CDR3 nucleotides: TGTGCCACCAGCAGAGATCGCAGGGTTGGAGACGAGCAGTACTTC.

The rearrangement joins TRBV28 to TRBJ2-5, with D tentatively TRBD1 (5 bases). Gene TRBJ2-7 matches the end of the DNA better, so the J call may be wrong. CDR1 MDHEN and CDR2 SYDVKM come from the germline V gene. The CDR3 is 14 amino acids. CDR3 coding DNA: TGTGCCAGCAGAAACAACAGGAGTTCCTACGAGCAGTACTTC. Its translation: CASRNNRSSYEQYF.

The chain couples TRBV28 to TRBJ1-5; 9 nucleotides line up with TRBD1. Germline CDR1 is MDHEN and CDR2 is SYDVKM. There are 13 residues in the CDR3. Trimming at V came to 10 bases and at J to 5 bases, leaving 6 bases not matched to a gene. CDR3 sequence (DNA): TGTGCCACCACGGACAGGGGATATCAGCCCCAGCATTTT. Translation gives CATTDRGYQPQHF.

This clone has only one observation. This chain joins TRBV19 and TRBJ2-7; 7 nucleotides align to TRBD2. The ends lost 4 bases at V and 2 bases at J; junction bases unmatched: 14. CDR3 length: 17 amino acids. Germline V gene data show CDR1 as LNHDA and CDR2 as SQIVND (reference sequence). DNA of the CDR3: TGTGCCAGTAGTAAAAGCGGGACCAACAACTTCCCCTACGAGCAGTACTTC. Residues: CASSKSGTNNFPYEQYF.

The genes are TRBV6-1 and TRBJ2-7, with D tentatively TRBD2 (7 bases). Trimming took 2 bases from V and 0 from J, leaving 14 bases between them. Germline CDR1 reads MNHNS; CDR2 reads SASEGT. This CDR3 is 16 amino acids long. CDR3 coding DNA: TGTGCCAGCAGTGAAAGTGCGGGGGCCCGCTCCTACGAGCAGTACTTC. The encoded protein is CASSESAGARSYEQYF.

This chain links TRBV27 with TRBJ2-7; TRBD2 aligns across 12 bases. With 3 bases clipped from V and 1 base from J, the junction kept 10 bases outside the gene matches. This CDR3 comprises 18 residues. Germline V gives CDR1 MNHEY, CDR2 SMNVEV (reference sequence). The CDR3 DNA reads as TGTGCCAGCAGTTTGTACTTACCGACTAGCGGGGGTTCCTACGAGCAGTACTTC. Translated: CASSLYLPTSGGSYEQYF.

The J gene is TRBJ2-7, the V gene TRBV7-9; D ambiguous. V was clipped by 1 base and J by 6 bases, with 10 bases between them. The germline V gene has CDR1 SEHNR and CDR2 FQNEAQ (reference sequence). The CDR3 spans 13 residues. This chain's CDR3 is CASSLVAEAEQYF. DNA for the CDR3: TGTGCCAGCAGCTTAGTTGCAGAGGCCGAGCAGTACTTC.

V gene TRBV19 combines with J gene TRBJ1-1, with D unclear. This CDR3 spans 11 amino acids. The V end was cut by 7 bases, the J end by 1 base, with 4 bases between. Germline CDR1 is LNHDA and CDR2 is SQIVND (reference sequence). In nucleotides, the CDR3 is TGTGCCAGTACTACGAACACTGAAGCTTTCTTT. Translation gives CASTTNTEAFF.

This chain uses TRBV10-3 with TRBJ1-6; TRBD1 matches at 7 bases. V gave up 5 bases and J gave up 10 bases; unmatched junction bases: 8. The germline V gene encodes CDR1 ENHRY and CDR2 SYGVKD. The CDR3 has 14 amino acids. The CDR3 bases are TGTGCCATCAGTCCAGACAGGGAAGGCTCACCCCTCCACTTT. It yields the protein CAISPDREGSPLHF.

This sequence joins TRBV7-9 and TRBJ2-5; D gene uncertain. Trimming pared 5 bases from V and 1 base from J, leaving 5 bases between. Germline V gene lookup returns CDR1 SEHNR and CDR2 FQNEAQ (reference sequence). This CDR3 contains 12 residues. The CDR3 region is CASSHTQETQYF. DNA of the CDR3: TGTGCCAGCAGCCACACCCAAGAGACCCAGTACTTC.

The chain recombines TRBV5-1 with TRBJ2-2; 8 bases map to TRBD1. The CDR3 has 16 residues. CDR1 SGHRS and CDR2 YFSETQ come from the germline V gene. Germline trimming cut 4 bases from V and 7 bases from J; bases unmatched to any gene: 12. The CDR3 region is CASSPSRDRGIGELFF. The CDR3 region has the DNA TGCGCCAGCAGCCCATCGCGCGACAGGGGTATCGGGGAGCTGTTTTTT.

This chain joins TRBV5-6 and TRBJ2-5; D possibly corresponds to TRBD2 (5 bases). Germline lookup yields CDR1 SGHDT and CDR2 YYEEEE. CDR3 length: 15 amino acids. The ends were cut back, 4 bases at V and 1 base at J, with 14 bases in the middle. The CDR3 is CASSEGVGIQETQYF. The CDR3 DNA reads TGTGCCAGCAGCGAGGGCGTAGGAATCCAAGAGACCCAGTACTTC.

In DNA form, the CDR3 reads TGTGCCAGCAGCTTACAGGGTCAAGAGACCCAGTACTTC. Its translation is CASSLQGQETQYF. The V gene is TRBV7-2, the J gene TRBJ2-5; D perhaps matches TRBD1 (5 bases). Per the germline V gene, CDR1 is SGHTA and CDR2 is FQGNSA. V shed 2 bases and J shed 2 bases, with 6 bases lying between them. The CDR3 totals 13 residues.

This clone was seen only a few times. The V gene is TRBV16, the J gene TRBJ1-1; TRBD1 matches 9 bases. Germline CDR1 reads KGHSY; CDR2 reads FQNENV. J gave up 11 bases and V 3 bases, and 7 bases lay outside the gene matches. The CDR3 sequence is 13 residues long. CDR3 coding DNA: TGTGCCAGCAGCCATTTGACAGGGGGAGACGCTTTCTTT. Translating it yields CASSHLTGGDAFF.

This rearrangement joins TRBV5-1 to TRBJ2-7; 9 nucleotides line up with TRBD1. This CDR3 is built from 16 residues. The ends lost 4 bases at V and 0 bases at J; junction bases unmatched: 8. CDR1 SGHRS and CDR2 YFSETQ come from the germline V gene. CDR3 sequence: CASSGDWDRDSYEQYF. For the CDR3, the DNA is TGCGCCAGCAGCGGTGATTGGGACAGGGACTCCTACGAGCAGTACTTC.

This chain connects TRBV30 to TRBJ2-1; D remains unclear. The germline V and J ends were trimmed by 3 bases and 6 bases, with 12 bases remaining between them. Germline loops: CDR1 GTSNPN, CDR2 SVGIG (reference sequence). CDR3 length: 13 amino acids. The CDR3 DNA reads TGTGCCTGGAGAGCCCAACTCCTCAATGAGCAGTTCTTC. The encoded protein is CAWRAQLLNEQFF.

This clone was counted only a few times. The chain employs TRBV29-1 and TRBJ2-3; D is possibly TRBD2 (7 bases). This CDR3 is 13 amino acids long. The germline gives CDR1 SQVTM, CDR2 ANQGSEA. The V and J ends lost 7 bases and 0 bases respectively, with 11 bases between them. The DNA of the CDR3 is TGCAGCGCCGCGGGGGCTAGCACAGATACGCAGTATTTT. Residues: CSAAGASTDTQYF.

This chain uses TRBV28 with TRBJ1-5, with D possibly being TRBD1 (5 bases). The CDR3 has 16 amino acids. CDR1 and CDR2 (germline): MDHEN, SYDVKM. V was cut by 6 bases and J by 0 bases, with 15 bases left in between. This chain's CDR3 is CASRYMTDNSNQPQHF. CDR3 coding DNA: TGTGCCAGCAGGTATATGACAGATAATAGCAATCAGCCCCAGCATTTT. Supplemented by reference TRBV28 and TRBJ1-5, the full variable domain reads DVKVTQSSRYLVKRTGEKVFLECVQDMDHENMFWYRQDPGLGLRLIYFSYDVKMKEKGDIPEGYSVSREKKERFSLILESASTNQTSMYLCASRYMTDNSNQPQHFGDGTRLSIL.

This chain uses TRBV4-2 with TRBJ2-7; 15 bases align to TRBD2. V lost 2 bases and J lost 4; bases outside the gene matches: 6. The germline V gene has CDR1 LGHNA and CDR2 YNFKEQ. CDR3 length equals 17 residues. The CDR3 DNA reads TGTGCCAGCAGCCAATCCGGGACTAGCGGGAGGTTGTACGAGCAGTACTTC. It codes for CASSQSGTSGRLYEQYF.

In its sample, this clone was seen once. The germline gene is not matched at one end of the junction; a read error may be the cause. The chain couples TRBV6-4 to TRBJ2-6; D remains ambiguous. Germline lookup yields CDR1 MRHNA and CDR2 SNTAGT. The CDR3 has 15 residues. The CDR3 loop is CASSYSSGGANVLTF. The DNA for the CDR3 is TGTGCCAGCAGTTACTCGTCAGGCGGGGCCAACGTCCTGACTTTC.